The present T cell receptor beta chain was sequenced within a study of T cells in Graves' hyperthyroidism and ophthalmopathy. Amplification targeted TCR beta CDR3 regions from RNA transcripts. The HTBI set primed first-round TCR CDR3 RT-PCR. TCRdb re-called the multiplex PCR reads with MiXCR, one entry per CDR3 protein. This repertoire shows about 500,000 distinct CDR3 sequences, 15% to 20% found once; its top ten account for around 19%. The germline gives CDR1 SGHVS, CDR2 FQNEAQ. J lost 6 bases, V lost 4 bases, and 5 bases had no gene match. The CDR3 has 15 residues. The table lists this clonotype with many counts. The patients, who ranged from 18 to 65 in age, presented with newly diagnosed hyperthyroidism lasting under 2 months. In making diagnoses, clinical symptoms, serum thyroxine and TRAb, thyroid ultrasound and orbital computed tomography were all used.

This TCR came from a woman in her late teens or twenties with Graves' hyperthyroidism. The chain has TRBV7-8 and TRBJ2-1; 11 bases match TRBD2. Sequences were obtained from blood. The DNA for the CDR3 is TGTGCCAGCAGCTCCTATAGCGGGGGGGCCAATGAGCAGTTCTTC. It codes for CASSSYSGGANEQFF.